This T cell receptor beta chain was obtained from a study of blood T cell repertoires in COVID-19. As for the study in general: Some COVID-19 samples were acute and others convalescent; all came from the United States, Italy and Spain. Sources were T cells, B-cell-depleted T cells, or PBMCs; the material itself was cDNA or gDNA.

Germline trimming cut 0 bases from V and 4 bases from J; bases unmatched to any gene: 7. CDR3 length: 16 amino acids. Germline CDR1 reads SGDLS; CDR2 reads YYNGEE. The table came from immunoSEQ multiplex PCR; TCRdb's copy has only in-frame clones and leaves some out. This repertoire shows about 150,000 clones, 75% to 90% found once; its top ten account for approximately 3%. This clone has more than one count but fewer than ten. This rearrangement joins TRBV9 to TRBJ2-1; 7 nucleotides align to TRBD2. The sequenced material came from peripheral blood. The origin of this receptor is a woman aged 60 to 75 with active COVID-19. This chain's CDR3 is CASSVGVAGVYNEQFF. The CDR3 coding sequence is TGTGCCAGCAGCGTAGGGGTAGCGGGCGTGTACAATGAGCAGTTCTTC. The entire variable domain, with the rest obtained from reference TRBV9 and TRBJ2-1, is as follows: DSGVTQTPKHLITATGQRVTLRCSPRSGDLSVYWYQQSLDQGLQFLIQYYNGEERAKGNILERFSAQQFPDLHSELNLSSLELGDSALYFCASSVGVAGVYNEQFFGPGTRLTVL.